This T cell receptor beta chain comes out of a study of OX40 agonist ivuxolimab in advanced cancers. Study-level information: Among those treated, three patients had partial responses, one with hepatocellular carcinoma and two with cutaneous melanoma.

The V and J ends lost 1 base and 7 bases, in that order; junction bases with no gene match: 9. This CDR3 has 15 amino acids. Germline V gene lookup returns CDR1 LGHNT and CDR2 FRNRAP. Of note for this clone: Its antigen is not identified.

Study-level points and caveats: Partial responders treated at 0.1-3.0 mg/kg exhibited clonal expansion among the lowest measured. Among T cells, CD8+ cells averaged more expanded clones than CD4+ cells.

A history of autoimmune disease or systemic immunosuppression excluded patients. Only in-frame clones appear in the TCRdb table, and some are missing; sequencing was by immunoSEQ multiplex PCR. This table has 94,000 or so clones, roughly four fifths appearing once. The sample consisted of CD4+ or CD8+ T cells sorted from blood, taken in a trial of the OX40 agonist ivuxolimab. The V and J genes are TRBV12-5 and TRBJ2-7; 8 bases line up with TRBD2. The TCR comes from an adult with an advanced solid tumor such as melanoma, head and neck, liver or kidney cancer. CDR3 nucleotides: TGTGCTAGTGGTTTGGGTGTGCGGGGGGTAGGGGAGCAGTACTTC. This sequence encodes CASGLGVRGVGEQYF.